Listed below are T cell receptor beta chains from one sample, sequenced in a study of blood T cell repertoires in COVID-19. Clones were read by immunoSEQ multiplex PCR, and TCRdb kept only the in-frame ones, dropping some. Among over 75,000 clones, over 70% were seen once, and the ten largest hold roughly 15%. Sample: peripheral blood. Receptor source: a human donor in a cohort sampled during active COVID-19. Each CDR3 is given with its conserved first and last residue. Fields, in order: J gene, V gene, clone size, CDR3 protein. Expanded clones are given a class, and other clones once, few, many or no size at all.

>TRBJ1-2|TRBV27|-
CASSKGTPGRNYGYTF
>TRBJ1-1|TRBV4-3|-
CASSQGWGLTEAFF
>TRBJ1-4|TRBV9|-
CASSPRTEPNEKLFF
>TRBJ1-1|TRBV4-1|few
CASSRGGLALLNTEAFF
>TRBJ2-7|TRBV6-5|-
CASSPGTSSNEQYF
>TRBJ2-3|TRBV3-1/TRBV3-2|-
CASSQGRGGLAQYF
>TRBJ2-1|TRBV5-1|-
CASSIASGNNEQFF
>TRBJ2-7|TRBV27|-
CASSGMTGGNSGYEQYF
>TRBJ1-1|TRBV29-1|few
CSVGQDRDTEAFF
>TRBJ2-3|TRBV9|-
CASSAADTQYF
>TRBJ2-6|TRBV30|few
CAWSVVVNSVSGANVLTF
>TRBJ2-3|TRBV6-2/TRBV6-3|-
CASSYSFGGRVVDTQYF
>TRBJ2-3|TRBV7-9|-
CASSTPGGGTDTQYF
>TRBJ2-2|TRBV24-1|-
CATSDLSGTHTGELFF
>TRBJ1-2|TRBV19|once
CASRGRDRDYGYTF
>TRBJ1-2|TRBV29-1|once
CSGTRGDGYTF
>TRBJ1-6|TRBV2|-
CASGRGGLSPLHF
>TRBJ2-7|TRBV7-9|-
CASGQGPGRSYEQYF
>TRBJ1-6|TRBV10-3|-
CAAWGGASPLHF
>TRBJ1-1|TRBV7-2|-
CASSLGYPPSWAFF
>TRBJ1-4|TRBV5-1|-
CASSDRPVAANEKLFF
>TRBJ2-3|TRBV9|-
CASSATSGGTDTQYF
>TRBJ2-5|TRBV10-3|-
CAIRPAAEETQYF
>TRBJ1-5|TRBV28|-
CASSQLGTVHSNQPQHF
>TRBJ2-2|TRBV10-3|-
CAIRITGDPITGELFF
>TRBJ2-5|TRBV6-1|-
CASSERVGEETQYF
>TRBJ1-1|TRBV29-1|-
CSPTAGAETEAFF
>TRBJ2-7|TRBV14|-
CASSHSLAQYEQYF
>TRBJ1-2|TRBV5-1|-
CASSFDRAYGYTF
>TRBJ2-5|TRBV9|-
CASSVDSRGGDQETQYF
>TRBJ2-3|TRBV5-4|-
CASSLEGLTDTQYF
>TRBJ2-2|TRBV11-2|-
CASSPPGGKNTGELFF
>TRBJ1-1|TRBV12-3/TRBV12-4|-
CASSSGRLGEAFF
>TRBJ2-7|TRBV7-9|-
CASSLGTVSYEQYF
>TRBJ1-2|TRBV6-5|-
CASSYSQGVYGYTF
>TRBJ1-2|TRBV10-3|-
CAISESDRGPPGYTF
>TRBJ2-1|TRBV5-1|-
CASSPGTGGNEQFF
>TRBJ1-6|TRBV25-1|once
CASSEGQGNSPLHF
>TRBJ1-5|TRBV7-8|-
CASSLLGQGIQQPQHF
>TRBJ1-2|TRBV5-1|-
CASRMGDSNYGYTF
>TRBJ2-1|TRBV9|-
CASSVAGNEQFF
>TRBJ2-5|TRBV20-1|once
CSASVEETQYF
>TRBJ2-1|TRBV7-2|once
CASSYLAGNYNEQFF
>TRBJ2-7|TRBV9|-
CASSVVGQDAYEQYF
>TRBJ1-5|TRBV7-9|-
CASSSRVDSQPQHF
>TRBJ1-2|TRBV5-1|-
CASSLFGTGPLYGYTF
>TRBJ2-3|TRBV2|once
CASRSLVTSASSTDTQYF
>TRBJ2-5|TRBV18|-
CASSPSVPKGPETQYF
>TRBJ1-2|TRBV5-4|once
CASSPGQGLGGYTF
>TRBJ2-3|TRBV5-1|-
CASSLLTPGDTQYF
>TRBJ2-1|TRBV10-3|few
CAISETSGLNNEQFF
>TRBJ1-2|TRBV4-3|-
CASSQDSSANYGYTF
>TRBJ1-2|TRBV7-2|-
CASSLVIRRTPISGYTF
>TRBJ1-1|TRBV5-1|-
CASSLMGQMNTEAFF
>TRBJ2-7|TRBV5-4|-
CASSRGGGGYEQYF
>TRBJ2-3|TRBV11-3|-
CASSLGRSGTQYF
>TRBJ2-3|TRBV6-6|-
CASILQGITDTQYF
>TRBJ1-5|TRBV6-2/TRBV6-3|-
CASSYGPGQAPYSNQPQHF
>TRBJ2-1|TRBV7-6|-
CASSPGGAFGEQFF
>TRBJ2-5|TRBV5-1|-
CASSLSGETQYF